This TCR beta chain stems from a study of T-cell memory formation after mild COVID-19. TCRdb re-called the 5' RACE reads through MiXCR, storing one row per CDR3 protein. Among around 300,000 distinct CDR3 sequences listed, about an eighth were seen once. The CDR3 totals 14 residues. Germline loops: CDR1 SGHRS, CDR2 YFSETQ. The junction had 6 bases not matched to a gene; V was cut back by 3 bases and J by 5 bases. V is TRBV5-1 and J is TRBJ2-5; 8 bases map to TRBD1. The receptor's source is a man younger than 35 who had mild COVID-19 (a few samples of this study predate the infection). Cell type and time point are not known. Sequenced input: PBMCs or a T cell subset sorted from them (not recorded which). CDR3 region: CASSWQGARETQYF. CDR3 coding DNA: TGCGCCAGCAGCTGGCAGGGGGCGCGGGAGACCCAGTACTTC.